This T cell receptor (beta chain) was sequenced for a study of blood T cell repertoires in COVID-19. Study overall: The samples span acute and convalescent COVID-19 from the United States, Italy and Spain. From T cells, B-cell-depleted T cells, or PBMCs came the material, which was cDNA or gDNA.

Authors' data handling: Amplification of reference gene primers provided the estimated nucleated cell counts. Profiled with immunoSEQ multiplex PCR; TCRdb holds only in-frame clones, not every one. The V and J calls and clone size come from that table; D and trimming were worked out from the DNA. The table has 330,000 or so clones, around 90% seen once; the top ten hold less than 5%. The CDR3 loop spans 12 amino acids. Enrolled during active infection, Seattle patients were then followed longitudinally. The receptor comes from a woman in her sixties or seventies with COVID-19, enrolled during active disease. V is TRBV21-1 and J is TRBJ1-1; TRBD1, the table's D call, was not compared with the DNA. TRBV21-1 is a pseudogene segment. The source material was peripheral blood. CDR3 residues: CASSRGQVEAFF. As DNA, the CDR3 is TGTGCCAGCAGCAGGGGACAGGTCGAAGCTTTCTTT.